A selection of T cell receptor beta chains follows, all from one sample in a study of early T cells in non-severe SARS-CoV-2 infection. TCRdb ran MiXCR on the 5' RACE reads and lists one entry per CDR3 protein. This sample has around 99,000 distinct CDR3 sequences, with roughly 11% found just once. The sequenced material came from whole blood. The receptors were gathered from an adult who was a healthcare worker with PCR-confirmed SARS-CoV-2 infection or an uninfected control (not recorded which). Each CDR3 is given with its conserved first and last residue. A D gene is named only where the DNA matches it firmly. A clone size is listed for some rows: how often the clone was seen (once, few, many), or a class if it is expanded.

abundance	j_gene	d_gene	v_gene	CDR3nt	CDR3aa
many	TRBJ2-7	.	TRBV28	TGTGCCACCCTTAGGATATCGGGTCTAGTCTCCTACGAGCAGTACTTC	CATLRISGLVSYEQYF
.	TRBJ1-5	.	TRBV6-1	TGTGCCAGCGGTATCGGACAGCCCCAGCATTTT	CASGIGQPQHF
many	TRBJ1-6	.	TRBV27	TGTGCCAGCAGTCCCATCAGACTCCTTAATTCACCCCTCCACTTT	CASSPIRLLNSPLHF
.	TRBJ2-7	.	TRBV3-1	TGTGCCAGCAGCCAAGCCTCCGAGCAGTACTTC	CASSQASEQYF
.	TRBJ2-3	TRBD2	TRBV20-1	TGCAGTTCCGGTAGCGGGATGAGCACAGATACGCAGTATTTT	CSSGSGMSTDTQYF
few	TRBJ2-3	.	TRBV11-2	TGTGCCAGCAGCTATACCCTCCCAGATACGCAGTATTTT	CASSYTLPDTQYF
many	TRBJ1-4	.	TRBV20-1	TGCAGTGCTAGCCGCGCGGGTTGGATTGAAAAACTGTTTTTT	CSASRAGWIEKLFF
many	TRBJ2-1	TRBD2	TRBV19	TGTGCCAGTAGTGTTGGGACTAGCGGTTACAATGAGCAGTTCTTC	CASSVGTSGYNEQFF
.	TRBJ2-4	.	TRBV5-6	TGTGCCAGCAGCTTAATAGGGCGGATGAGGCACTTC	CASSLIGRMRHF
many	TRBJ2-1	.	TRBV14	TGTGCCAGCAGCCAAGGGAGGGGAGCCTACAATGAGCAGTTCTTC	CASSQGRGAYNEQFF
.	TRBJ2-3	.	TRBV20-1	TGCAGTGCGGAGAGACCCCTGGATACGCAGTATTTT	CSAERPLDTQYF
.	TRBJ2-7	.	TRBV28	TGTGCCAGCAGTTTACCAGGGGCCAGTTCCTACGAGCAGTACTTC	CASSLPGASSYEQYF
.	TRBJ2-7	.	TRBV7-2	TGTGCCAGCAGCCCGCCTAATAGGGTGGGATACGAGCAGTACTTC	CASSPPNRVGYEQYF
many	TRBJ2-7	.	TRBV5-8	TGTGCCAGCGGGGAGTTTTACTACGAGCAGTACTTC	CASGEFYYEQYF
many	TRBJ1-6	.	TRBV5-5	TGTGCCAGCAGTCCCGAGATGGTATCCACCCTCCACTTT	CASSPEMVSTLHF
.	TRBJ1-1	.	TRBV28	TGTGCCAGCAGTGACTCCCTAGGAGGCCTTGAAGCTTTCTTT	CASSDSLGGLEAFF
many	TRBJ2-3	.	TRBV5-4	TGTGCCAGCAGCTTGGGCGGGGAGCGGGCAGATACGCAGTATTTT	CASSLGGERADTQYF
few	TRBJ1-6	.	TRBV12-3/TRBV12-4	TGTGCCAGCAGTTTAAGTTCCCGGTCACCCCTCCACTTT	CASSLSSRSPLHF
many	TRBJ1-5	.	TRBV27	TGTGCCAGCAGTTTGGGCGCGGGCATGGGCCAGCCCCAGCATTTT	CASSLGAGMGQPQHF
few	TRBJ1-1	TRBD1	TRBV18	TGTGCCAGCTCACTATTCGACAGGGAGAAAGCTTTCTTT	CASSLFDREKAFF
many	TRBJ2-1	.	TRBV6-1	TGTGCCAGCAGTGAAGTTGTGTCGACAGGGCAGTTCTTC	CASSEVVSTGQFF
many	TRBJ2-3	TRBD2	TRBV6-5	TGTGCCAGCAACAAAGCGGGAGCGGGAGCGACAGATACGCAGTATTTT	CASNKAGAGATDTQYF
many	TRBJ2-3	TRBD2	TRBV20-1	TGCAGTGCTAGAGGGCTCAGCGGGATTACAGATACGCAGTATTTT	CSARGLSGITDTQYF
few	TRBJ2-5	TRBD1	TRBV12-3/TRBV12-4	TGTGCCAGCAGCCCCACGGGCAGGGGGGAGACCCAGTACTTC	CASSPTGRGETQYF
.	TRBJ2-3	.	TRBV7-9	TGTGCCAGCAGCTTGCGAGGCCCGAACTATTTT	CASSLRGPNYF
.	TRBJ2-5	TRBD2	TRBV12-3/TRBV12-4	TGTGCCAGCAGTTCTAAAACCAGGGGACTAGCGGGAGTCAGGGAGACCCAGTACTTC	CASSSKTRGLAGVRETQYF
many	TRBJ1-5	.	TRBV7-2	TGTGCCAGCAGCCCAAACAGCCATAGCAATCAGCCCCAGCATTTT	CASSPNSHSNQPQHF
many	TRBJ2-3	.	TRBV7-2	TGTGCCAGCAGCCTCAAACCCCTCACAGATACGCAGTATTTT	CASSLKPLTDTQYF
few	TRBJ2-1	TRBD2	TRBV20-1	TGCAGTGCTAGGACTAGCGGCCCGTACAATGAGCAGTTCTTC	CSARTSGPYNEQFF
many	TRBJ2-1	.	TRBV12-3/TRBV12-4	TGTGCCAGCAGTCTCTTGGGAACTAGATTGGGCAATGAGCAGTTCTTC	CASSLLGTRLGNEQFF
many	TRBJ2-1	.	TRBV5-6	TGTGCCAGCAGCCCACGGCACAATGAGCAGTTCTTC	CASSPRHNEQFF
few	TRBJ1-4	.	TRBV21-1	TGTGCCAGCAGCAAAATATGGCCTTTAGGAGGTGAAAAACTGTTTTTT	CASSKIWPLGGEKLFF
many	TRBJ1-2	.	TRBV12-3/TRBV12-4	TGTGCCAGCAGTGTCCTGGCCAACTATGGCTACACCTTC	CASSVLANYGYTF
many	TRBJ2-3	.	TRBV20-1	TGCAGTGCTAGAGAAGGCCCAGCTTACACAGATACGCAGTATTTT	CSAREGPAYTDTQYF
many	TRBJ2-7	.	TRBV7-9	TGTGCCAGCAGCTTAACAGGGCAGGCCTACGAGCAGTACTTC	CASSLTGQAYEQYF
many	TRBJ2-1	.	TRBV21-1	TGTGCCAGCAGCATCGGGACTAGCGGGACTAAACCTGCGTTCTTC	CASSIGTSGTKPAFF
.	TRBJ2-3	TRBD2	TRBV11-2	TGTGCCAGCAGCTTAGTCTGGGCGGGAGTGGCAGATACGCAGTATTTT	CASSLVWAGVADTQYF
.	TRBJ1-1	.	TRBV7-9	TGTGCCAGCACCCACGGGGGCACTGAAGCTTTCTTT	CASTHGGTEAFF
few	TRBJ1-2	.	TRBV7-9	TGTGCCAGCAGTGAGTTGGACGCAGGCTACACCTTC	CASSELDAGYTF
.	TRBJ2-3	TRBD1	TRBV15	TGTGCCACCAGCAGAGATGCCCCGGACAGGGTTTGGGATACGCAGTATTTT	CATSRDAPDRVWDTQYF
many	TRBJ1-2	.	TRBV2	TGTGCCAGCAGTGAACCAGCCTATGGCTACACCTTC	CASSEPAYGYTF
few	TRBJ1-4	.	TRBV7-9	TGTGCCAGCAGCCCGTGGACGGAAAAACTGTTTTTT	CASSPWTEKLFF
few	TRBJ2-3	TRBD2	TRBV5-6	TGTGCCAGCAGCTGGGGACCCGGGACTAGCGGGCAGGGAGATACGCAGTATTTT	CASSWGPGTSGQGDTQYF
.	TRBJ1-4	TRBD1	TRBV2	TGTGCCAGCAGTGCGTCCAGGGGGCCGGCTAATGAAAAACTGTTTTTT	CASSASRGPANEKLFF
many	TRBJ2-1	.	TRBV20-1	TGCAGTGCTAGCACGGTAACCTACAATGAGCAGTTCTTC	CSASTVTYNEQFF
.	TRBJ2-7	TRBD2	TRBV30	TGTGCCTTAAATAGCGGGAGCGACTACGAGCAGTACTTC	CALNSGSDYEQYF
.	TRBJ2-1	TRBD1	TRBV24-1	TGTGCCACCAGTGATTCGCGGACAGGGAGGCATGAGCAGTTCTTC	CATSDSRTGRHEQFF
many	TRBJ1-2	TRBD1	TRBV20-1	TGCAGTGCCCACCCCGGACGGACAGGGCGTGACTATGGCTACACCTTC	CSAHPGRTGRDYGYTF
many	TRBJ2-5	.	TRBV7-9	TGTGCCAGCTTCAACCATGGGGGAGAGACCCAGTACTTC	CASFNHGGETQYF
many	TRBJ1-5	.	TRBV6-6	TGTGCCAGCAGTTACGGGGTTCAGCCCCAGCATTTT	CASSYGVQPQHF
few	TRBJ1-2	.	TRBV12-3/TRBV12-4	TGTGCCAGCAGATTGACAGGACTCTATGGCTACACCTTC	CASRLTGLYGYTF
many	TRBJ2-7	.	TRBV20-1	TGCAGTGCCCACTCCGGGAGTCTCTTGGAGCAGTACTTC	CSAHSGSLLEQYF
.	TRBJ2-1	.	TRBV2	TGTGCCAGCAGTGGTTTCAGCGGGCGTCAGACCAATGAGCAGTTCTTC	CASSGFSGRQTNEQFF
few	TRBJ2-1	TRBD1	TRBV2	TGTGCCGGCACAGGGGGTGAATTTGATGAGCAGTTCTTC	CAGTGGEFDEQFF
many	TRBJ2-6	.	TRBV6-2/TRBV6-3	TGTGCCAGCAGTTACAATCGACAGGCCCCGATTCCGGGGGCCAACGTCCTGACTTTC	CASSYNRQAPIPGANVLTF
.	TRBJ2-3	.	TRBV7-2	TGTGCCAGCAGCTTAGGGGCGGTTACTAGCACAGATACGCAGTATTTT	CASSLGAVTSTDTQYF
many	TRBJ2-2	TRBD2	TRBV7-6	TGTGCCAGCAGCTTACTAGCGGGAGCAACCGGGGAGCTGTTTTTT	CASSLLAGATGELFF
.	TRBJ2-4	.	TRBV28	TGTGCCAGCAGTTTCGCCGGGGTAGGCAAAAACATTCAGTACTTC	CASSFAGVGKNIQYF
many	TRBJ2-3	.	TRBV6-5	TGTGCCAGCAGTTACTCTAGGCAGCGCACAGATACGCAGTATTTT	CASSYSRQRTDTQYF